This T cell receptor beta chain was observed in a study of T-cell memory formation after mild COVID-19. The count of this clonotype is one. The CDR3 is made up of 14 amino acids. CDR1 is MNHEY, CDR2 SVGAGI, per germline. V was pared by 2 bases and J by 1 base, with 8 bases between. TCRdb itself ran the 5' RACE reads through MiXCR, one entry per CDR3 protein. The sample records some 330,000 distinct CDR3 sequences, over 20% being singletons. The sequenced material came from PBMCs or a T cell subset sorted from them (not recorded which). The origin of this receptor is an adult woman who had mild COVID-19 (a few samples of this study predate the infection). Cell type and time point are not known. The rearrangement uses TRBV6-5 and TRBJ2-5, with D possibly being TRBD2 (5 bases). This chain's CDR3 is CASSYPGIQETQYF. The DNA of the CDR3 is TGTGCCAGCAGTTACCCCGGGATCCAAGAGACCCAGTACTTC.